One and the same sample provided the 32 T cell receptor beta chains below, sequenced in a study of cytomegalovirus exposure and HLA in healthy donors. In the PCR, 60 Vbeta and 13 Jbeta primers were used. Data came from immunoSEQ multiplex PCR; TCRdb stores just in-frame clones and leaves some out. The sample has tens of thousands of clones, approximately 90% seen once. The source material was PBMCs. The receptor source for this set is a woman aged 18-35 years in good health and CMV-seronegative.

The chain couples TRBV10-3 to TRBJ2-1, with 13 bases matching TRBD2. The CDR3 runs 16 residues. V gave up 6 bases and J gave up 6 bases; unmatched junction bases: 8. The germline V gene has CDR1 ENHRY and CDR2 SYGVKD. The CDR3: CAIRGPGLAGINEQFF. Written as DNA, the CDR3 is TGTGCCATCAGGGGACCGGGACTAGCGGGAATCAATGAGCAGTTCTTC.

The CDR3 region is CASSKEGVQETQYF. The DNA of the CDR3 is TGTGCCAGCAGTAAAGAGGGGGTCCAAGAGACCCAGTACTTC. V is TRBV6-6 and J is TRBJ2-5; weak D call: TRBD1 (6 bases). Trimming took 5 bases from V and 1 from J, leaving 11 bases between them. The CDR3 runs 14 residues. Germline assignment: CDR1 MNHNY and CDR2 SVGAGI (reference sequence).

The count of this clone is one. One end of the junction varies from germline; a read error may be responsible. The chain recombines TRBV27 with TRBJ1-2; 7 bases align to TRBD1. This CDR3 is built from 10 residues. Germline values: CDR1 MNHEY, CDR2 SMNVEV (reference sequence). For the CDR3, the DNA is TGTGCCAGCAGTTTATGTCCAGGGGGCTTC. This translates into CASSLCPGGF.

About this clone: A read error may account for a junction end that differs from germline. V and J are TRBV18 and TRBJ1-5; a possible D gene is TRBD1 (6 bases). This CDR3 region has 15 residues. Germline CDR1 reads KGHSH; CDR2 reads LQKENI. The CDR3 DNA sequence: TGTGCCAGCTCGCCACAGGGAGCGGGCAATCAGCCCCAGCATTTT. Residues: CASSPQGAGNQPQHF.

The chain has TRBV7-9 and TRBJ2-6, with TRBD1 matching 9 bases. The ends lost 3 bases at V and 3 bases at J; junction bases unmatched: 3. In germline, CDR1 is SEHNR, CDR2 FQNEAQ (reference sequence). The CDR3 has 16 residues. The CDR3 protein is CASSFTGGGGANVLTF. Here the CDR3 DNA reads TGTGCCAGCAGCTTCACAGGGGGCGGTGGGGCCAACGTCCTGACTTTC.

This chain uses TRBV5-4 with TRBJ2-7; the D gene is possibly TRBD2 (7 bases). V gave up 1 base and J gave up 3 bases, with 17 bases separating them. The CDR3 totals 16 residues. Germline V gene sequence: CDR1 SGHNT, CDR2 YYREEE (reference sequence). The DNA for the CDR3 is TGTGCCAGCAGCTTGAGGGGGGGCGCGACGAACTACGAGCAGTACTTC. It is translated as CASSLRGGATNYEQYF.

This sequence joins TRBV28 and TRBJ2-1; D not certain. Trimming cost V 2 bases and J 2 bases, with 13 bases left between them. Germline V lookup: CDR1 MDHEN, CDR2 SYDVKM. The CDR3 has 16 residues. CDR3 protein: CASSLNSGGTYNEQFF. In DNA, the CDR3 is TGTGCCAGCAGTTTAAACTCTGGCGGAACCTACAATGAGCAGTTCTTC.

CDR3 DNA: TGTGCCAGCAGTTCTAAGTTGGGACTACCTACCTACGAGCAGTACTTC. Protein product: CASSSKLGLPTYEQYF. The chain is built from TRBV27 and TRBJ2-7, with 7 bases aligning to TRBD2. Germline CDR1 is MNHEY and CDR2 is SMNVEV (reference sequence). Germline trimming cut 4 bases from V and 2 bases from J; bases unmatched to any gene: 11. The length of the CDR3 is 16 residues.

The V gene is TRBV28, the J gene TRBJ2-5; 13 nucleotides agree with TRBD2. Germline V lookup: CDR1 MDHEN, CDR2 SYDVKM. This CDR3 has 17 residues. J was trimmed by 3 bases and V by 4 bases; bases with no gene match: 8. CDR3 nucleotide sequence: TGTGCCAGCAGTTCTGGGACTAGCGGGGTTGAGGAAGAGACCCAGTACTTC. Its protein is CASSSGTSGVEEETQYF.

The CDR3 sequence is CASSPGTSGRFGYF. The CDR3 DNA follows: TGTGCCAGCAGCCCAGGGACTAGCGGGAGGTTTGGGTACTTC. The rearrangement links TRBV11-1 to TRBJ2-7; 15 bases agree with TRBD2. Per the germline V gene, CDR1 is SGHAT and CDR2 is FQDESV (reference sequence). The junction had 8 bases not matched to a gene; V was cut back by 5 bases and J by 12 bases. The CDR3 spans 14 residues.

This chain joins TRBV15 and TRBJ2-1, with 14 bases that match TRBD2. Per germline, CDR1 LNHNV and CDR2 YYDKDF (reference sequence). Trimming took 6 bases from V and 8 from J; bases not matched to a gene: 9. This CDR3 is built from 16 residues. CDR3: CATSPRLAGGLDEQFF. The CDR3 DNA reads TGTGCCACCAGTCCGAGACTAGCGGGAGGGCTCGATGAGCAGTTCTTC.

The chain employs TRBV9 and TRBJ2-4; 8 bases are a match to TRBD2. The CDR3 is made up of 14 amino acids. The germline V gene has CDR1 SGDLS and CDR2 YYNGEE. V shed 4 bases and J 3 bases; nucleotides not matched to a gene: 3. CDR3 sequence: CASSPREGKNIQYF. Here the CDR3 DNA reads TGTGCCAGCAGCCCCCGGGAGGGCAAAAACATTCAGTACTTC.

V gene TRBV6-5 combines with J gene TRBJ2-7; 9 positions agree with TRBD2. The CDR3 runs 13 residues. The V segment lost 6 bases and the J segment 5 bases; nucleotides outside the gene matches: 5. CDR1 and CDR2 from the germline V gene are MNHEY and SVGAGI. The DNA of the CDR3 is TGTGCCAGCAGCGCGGGAGGGCCCAACGAGCAGTACTTC. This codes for CASSAGGPNEQYF.

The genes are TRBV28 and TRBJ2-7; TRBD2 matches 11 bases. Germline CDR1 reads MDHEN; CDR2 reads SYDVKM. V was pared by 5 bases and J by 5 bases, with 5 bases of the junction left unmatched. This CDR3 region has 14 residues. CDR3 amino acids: CASSRPGLADEQYF. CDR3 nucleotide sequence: TGTGCCAGCAGTCGTCCGGGACTAGCGGACGAGCAGTACTTC.

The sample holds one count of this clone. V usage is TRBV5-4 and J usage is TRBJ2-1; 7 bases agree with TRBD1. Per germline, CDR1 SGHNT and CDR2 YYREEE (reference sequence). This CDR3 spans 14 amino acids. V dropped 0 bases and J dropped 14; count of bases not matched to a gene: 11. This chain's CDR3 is CASSLVTGSLEKFF. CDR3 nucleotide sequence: TGTGCCAGCAGCTTGGTGACAGGGTCTTTGGAGAAGTTCTTC.

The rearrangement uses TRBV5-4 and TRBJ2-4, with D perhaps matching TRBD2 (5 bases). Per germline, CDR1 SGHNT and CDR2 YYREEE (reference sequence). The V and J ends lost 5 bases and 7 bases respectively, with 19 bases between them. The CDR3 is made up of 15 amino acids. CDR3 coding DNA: TGTGCCAGCAGTAAGGAACAGAAGAGAGGGAACATTCAGTACTTC. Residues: CASSKEQKRGNIQYF.

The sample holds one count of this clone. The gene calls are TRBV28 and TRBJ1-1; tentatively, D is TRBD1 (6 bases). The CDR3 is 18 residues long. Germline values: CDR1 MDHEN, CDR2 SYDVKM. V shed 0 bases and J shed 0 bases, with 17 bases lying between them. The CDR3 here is CASSLWGLNRAMNTEAFF. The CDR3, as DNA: TGTGCCAGCAGTTTATGGGGGCTGAACAGGGCTATGAACACTGAAGCTTTCTTT.

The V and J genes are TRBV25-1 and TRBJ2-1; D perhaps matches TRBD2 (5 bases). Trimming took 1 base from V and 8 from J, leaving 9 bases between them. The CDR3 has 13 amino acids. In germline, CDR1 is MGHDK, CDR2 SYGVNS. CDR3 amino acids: CASSESPGYEQFF. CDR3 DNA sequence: TGTGCCAGCAGTGAATCCCCGGGGTATGAGCAGTTCTTC.

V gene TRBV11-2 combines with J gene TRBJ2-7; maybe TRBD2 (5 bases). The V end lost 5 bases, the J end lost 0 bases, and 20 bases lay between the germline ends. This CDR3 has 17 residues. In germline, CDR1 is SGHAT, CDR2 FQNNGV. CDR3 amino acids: CASSDPYFQRSSYEQYF. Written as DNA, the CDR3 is TGTGCCAGCAGCGACCCCTACTTCCAGCGGAGCTCCTACGAGCAGTACTTC.

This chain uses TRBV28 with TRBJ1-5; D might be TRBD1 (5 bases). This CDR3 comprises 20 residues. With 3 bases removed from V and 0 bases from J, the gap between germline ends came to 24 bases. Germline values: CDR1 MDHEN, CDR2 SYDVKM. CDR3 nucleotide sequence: TGTGCCAGCAGTTTCTCTGCGTCCACGAGAACGGGGGATAGCAATCAGCCCCAGCATTTT. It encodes CASSFSASTRTGDSNQPQHF.

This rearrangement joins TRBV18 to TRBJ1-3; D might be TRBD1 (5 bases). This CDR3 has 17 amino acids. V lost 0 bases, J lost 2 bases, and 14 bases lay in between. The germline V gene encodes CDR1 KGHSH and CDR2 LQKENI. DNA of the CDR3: TGTGCCAGCTCACCACCGGGTGTTCTGGGGCCTGGAAACACCATATATTTT. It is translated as CASSPPGVLGPGNTIYF.

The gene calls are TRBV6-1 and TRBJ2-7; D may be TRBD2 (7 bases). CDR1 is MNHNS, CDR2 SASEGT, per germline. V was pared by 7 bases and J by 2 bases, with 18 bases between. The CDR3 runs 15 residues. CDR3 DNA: TGTGCCAGCAAGGGGGGGTCCGGACCAACCTACGAGCAGTACTTC. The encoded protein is CASKGGSGPTYEQYF.

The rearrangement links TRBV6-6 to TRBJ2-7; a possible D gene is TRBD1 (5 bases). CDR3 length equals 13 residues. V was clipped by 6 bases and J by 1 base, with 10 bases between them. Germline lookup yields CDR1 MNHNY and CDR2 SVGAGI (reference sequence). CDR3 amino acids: CASSPDISYEQYF. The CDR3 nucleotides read TGTGCCAGCAGCCCGGACATTTCCTACGAGCAGTACTTC.

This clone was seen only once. CDR3 amino acids: CASSSAGGKTYEQYF. The DNA of the CDR3 is TGCGCCAGCAGCTCCGCAGGCGGGAAAACCTACGAGCAGTACTTC. The V and J genes are TRBV5-1 and TRBJ2-7, with D perhaps matching TRBD2 (6 bases). This CDR3 is 15 amino acids long. Trimming removed 3 bases at V and 2 bases at J, with 15 bases between. Germline lookup yields CDR1 SGHRS and CDR2 YFSETQ.

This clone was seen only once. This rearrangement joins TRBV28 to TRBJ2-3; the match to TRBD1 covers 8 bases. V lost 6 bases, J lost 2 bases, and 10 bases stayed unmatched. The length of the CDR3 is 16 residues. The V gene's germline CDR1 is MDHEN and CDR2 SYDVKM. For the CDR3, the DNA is TGTGCCAGCAGCCCCTCCGGACAGGGCTTCACAGATACGCAGTATTTT. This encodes CASSPSGQGFTDTQYF.

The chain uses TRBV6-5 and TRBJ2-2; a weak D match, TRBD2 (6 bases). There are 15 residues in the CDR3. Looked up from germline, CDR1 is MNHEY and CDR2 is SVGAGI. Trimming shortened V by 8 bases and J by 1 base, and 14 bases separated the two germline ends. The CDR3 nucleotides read TGTGCCAGCTTCCCCTCGGGGGTGAACACCGGGGAGCTGTTTTTT. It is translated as CASFPSGVNTGELFF.

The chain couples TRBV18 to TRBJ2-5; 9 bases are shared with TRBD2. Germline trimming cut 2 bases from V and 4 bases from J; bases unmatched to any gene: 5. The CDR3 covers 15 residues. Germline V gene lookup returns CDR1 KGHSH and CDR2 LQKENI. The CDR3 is CASSPGGRAGETQYF. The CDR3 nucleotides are TGTGCCAGCTCACCAGGCGGGAGGGCCGGAGAGACCCAGTACTTC.

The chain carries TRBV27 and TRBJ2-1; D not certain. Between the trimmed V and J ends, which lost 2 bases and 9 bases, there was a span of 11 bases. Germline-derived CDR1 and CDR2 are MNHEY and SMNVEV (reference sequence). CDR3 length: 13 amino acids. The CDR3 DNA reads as TGTGCCAGCAGTTTAGATACAGAGACTGAGCAGTTCTTC. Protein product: CASSLDTETEQFF.

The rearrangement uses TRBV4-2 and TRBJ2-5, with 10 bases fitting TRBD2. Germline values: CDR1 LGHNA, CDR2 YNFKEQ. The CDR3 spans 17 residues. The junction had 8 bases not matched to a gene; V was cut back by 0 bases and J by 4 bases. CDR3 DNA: TGTGCCAGCAGCCAAGACCGAGCGGGAGGGCTTTCAGAGACCCAGTACTTC. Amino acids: CASSQDRAGGLSETQYF.

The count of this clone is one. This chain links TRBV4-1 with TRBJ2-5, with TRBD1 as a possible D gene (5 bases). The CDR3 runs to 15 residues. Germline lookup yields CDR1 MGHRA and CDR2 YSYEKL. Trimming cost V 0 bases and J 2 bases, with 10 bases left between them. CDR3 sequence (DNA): TGCGCCAGCAGCCAAGATGGAGACAGTCAAGAGACCCAGTACTTC. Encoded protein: CASSQDGDSQETQYF.

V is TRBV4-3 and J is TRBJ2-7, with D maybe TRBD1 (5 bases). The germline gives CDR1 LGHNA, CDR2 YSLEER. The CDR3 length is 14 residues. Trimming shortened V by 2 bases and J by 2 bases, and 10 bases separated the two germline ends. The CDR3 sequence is CASSQRQGAYEQYF. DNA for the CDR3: TGCGCCAGCAGCCAACGGCAGGGTGCCTACGAGCAGTACTTC.

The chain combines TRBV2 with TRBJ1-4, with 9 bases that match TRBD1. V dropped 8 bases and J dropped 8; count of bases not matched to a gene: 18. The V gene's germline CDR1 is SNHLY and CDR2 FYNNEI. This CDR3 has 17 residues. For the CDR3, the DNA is TGTGCCAGCTTCCGGGACAGGGTGATGCGGGGGACCGAAAAACTGTTTTTT. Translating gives CASFRDRVMRGTEKLFF.